The TCR beta chain described here comes from a study of technical replicates of blood from a handful of donors. Sequenced by immunoSEQ multiplex PCR; TCRdb stores in-frame clones only, minus some. The table lists 76,000 or so clones, just over 85% of them singletons. This clonotype was sampled from a human donor in good health. Some clones in this sample may be carry-over from other donors' samples. Input material: PBMCs.

The CDR3 DNA sequence: TGTGCCAGCAGTTACTCGAGTCCGAATAATTCACCCCTCCACTTT. This codes for CASSYSSPNNSPLHF. The genes are TRBV6-5 and TRBJ1-6; D gene uncertain. Germline values: CDR1 MNHEY, CDR2 SVGAGI. CDR3 length equals 15 residues. Trimming took off 0 bases at V and 5 bases at J, with 8 bases between the two ends.